What follows are 13 T cell receptor beta chains derived from one specimen sequenced in a study of molecular identifiers for immune sequencing clone quantification. TCRdb analysed the PCR reads with MiXCR anew, one entry per CDR3 protein. The data show tens of thousands of distinct CDR3 sequences, with roughly a third seen just once and 3% to 4% held by the top ten. Specimen: naive CD8+ T cells from blood, with Jurkat cell RNA spiked in. Subset noted: FACS-sorted CD8+CD4-CCR7+CD45RA+ naive T cells. These receptor sequences come from a human donor in good health. Some libraries in this study had Jurkat cell RNA spiked in.

This clonotype appeared a few times. The gene calls are TRBV2 and TRBJ1-4, with D perhaps TRBD1 (6 bases). Trimming removed 9 bases from V and 3 bases from J, with 11 bases in between. Per germline, CDR1 SNHLY and CDR2 FYNNEI. The CDR3 runs to 13 residues. Here the CDR3 DNA reads TGTGCCAGACGGGGGCGGCCTAATGAAAAACTGTTTTTT. Translated: CARRGRPNEKLFF.

Regarding this clonotype: This could be a read error, since a much larger clone is one nucleotide away. The chain recombines TRBV11-2 with TRBJ2-1; D gene uncertain. Trimming shortened V by 1 base and J by 8 bases, and 6 bases separated the two germline ends. The CDR3 is made up of 12 amino acids. Germline V gives CDR1 SGHAT, CDR2 FQNNGV. CDR3 in amino acids: CASSLACYEQFF. The CDR3 nucleotides read TGTGCCAGCAGCTTAGCGTGTTATGAGCAGTTCTTC.

V gene TRBV19 combines with J gene TRBJ2-1, with unresolved D. The CDR3 runs to 11 residues. The V gene lost 8 bases and the J gene lost 6 bases, with 8 bases spanning the gap. Germline V gene data show CDR1 as LNHDA and CDR2 as SQIVND (reference sequence). CDR3 in DNA: TGTGCCAGTGAGTTCGGCAATGAGCAGTTCTTC. Translation: CASEFGNEQFF. Full variable domain (rest looked up from reference TRBV19 and TRBJ2-1): DGGITQSPKYLFRKEGQNVTLSCEQNLNHDAMYWYRQDPGQGLRLIYYSQIVNDFQKGDIAEGYSVSREKKESFPLTVTSAQKNPTAFYLCASEFGNEQFFGPGTRLTVL.

With regard to this clonotype: This CDR3 is missing its conserved last phenylalanine or tryptophan, likely due to a read error. The DNA is left out, because the CDR3 cannot be placed on it with certainty; the CDR3 is given as TCRdb lists it. V and J are TRBV9 and TRBJ2-3; the tabulated D call, TRBD2, remains unverified against the DNA. From its first to its last residue, the CDR3 has 17 amino acids. Germline V lookup: CDR1 SGDLS, CDR2 YYNGEE. This chain's CDR3 is CASSVEASGSSTDTQNY.

The chain joins TRBV13 to TRBJ2-7; D ambiguous. CDR3 length equals 12 residues. Per the germline V gene, CDR1 is PRHDT and CDR2 is FYEKMQ (reference sequence). The V end lost 4 bases, the J end lost 3 bases, and 7 bases lay between the germline ends. The CDR3 nucleotides are TGTGCCAGCAGCTCGGACGGCTACGAGCAGTACTTC. This gives the protein CASSSDGYEQYF. Using reference TRBV13 and TRBJ2-7 for the parts outside the CDR3, the full variable domain is AAGVIQSPRHLIKEKRETATLKCYPIPRHDTVYWYQQGPGQDPQFLISFYEKMQSDKGSIPDRFSAQQFSDYHSELNMSSLELGDSALYFCASSSDGYEQYFGPGTRLTVT.

This clonotype showed up just a few times. This chain connects TRBV20-1 to TRBJ2-1, with 10 positions matching TRBD2. CDR3 length: 16 amino acids. With 5 bases clipped from V and 0 bases from J, the junction kept 7 bases outside the gene matches. Per germline, CDR1 DFQATT and CDR2 SNEGSKA (reference sequence). CDR3 sequence (DNA): TGCAGTGCTCGGACTAGCGGAGGGGTCTCCTACAATGAGCAGTTCTTC. It is translated as CSARTSGGVSYNEQFF.

As concerns this clonotype: This may be a read error: a much more frequent sequence differs by one nucleotide. The chain is built from TRBV28 and TRBJ1-5; 8 nucleotides match TRBD1. The CDR3 runs 15 residues. Germline assignment: CDR1 MDHEN and CDR2 SYDVKM. Trimming took 1 base from V and 7 from J; bases not matched to a gene: 6. The chain's CDR3 is CASSLFGTGLQPQHF. In DNA, the CDR3 is TGTGCCAGCAGTTTATTCGGGACAGGATTGCAGCCCCAGCATTTT.

The J gene is TRBJ2-7, the V gene TRBV6-1, with 14 nucleotides matching TRBD2. The trim removed 11 bases at V and 5 bases at J, leaving 17 bases unmatched. The V gene's germline CDR1 is MNHNS and CDR2 SASEGT. The CDR3 has 17 residues. The CDR3 sequence is CAGQESGTSGSWDEQYF. The CDR3 nucleotides read TGTGCCGGCCAGGAGTCAGGGACTAGCGGGAGCTGGGACGAGCAGTACTTC.

In this sample, this clonotype turned up once. Since a much larger clone is just one base distant, this may be a read error. The chain joins TRBV4-3 to TRBJ2-3, with TRBD2 matching over 10 bases. This CDR3 is 15 amino acids long. Germline assignment: CDR1 LGHNA and CDR2 YSLEER. With V trimmed by 5 bases and J by 3 bases, 5 bases remained unmatched. The DNA for the CDR3 is TGCGCCAGCAGCAGGGGACTAGCGAGGACAGATACGCAGTATTTT. This gives the protein CASSRGLARTDTQYF.

The genes are TRBV6-5 and TRBJ2-1, with 8 bases identical to TRBD1. This CDR3 comprises 14 residues. Per germline, CDR1 MNHEY and CDR2 SVGAGI. Germline trimming cut 2 bases from V and 5 bases from J; bases unmatched to any gene: 2. The CDR3 sequence is CASSYQGAHNEQFF. CDR3 bases: TGTGCCAGCAGTTACCAGGGGGCCCACAATGAGCAGTTCTTC.

The V gene is TRBV25-1, the J gene TRBJ1-5, with D hard to call. V was clipped by 5 bases and J by 6 bases, with 11 bases between them. CDR3 length equals 13 residues. CDR1 is MGHDK, CDR2 SYGVNS, per germline. Here the CDR3 reads CASSPSGGQPQHF. The CDR3 DNA reads TGTGCCAGCAGTCCTTCTGGCGGTCAGCCCCAGCATTTT.

The V call is TRBV9, the J call TRBJ1-1, with 8 bases fitting TRBD1. The CDR3 is 14 amino acids. After removal of 4 bases from V and 5 bases from J, the junction contained 7 bases not matched to a gene. From germline, CDR1 is SGDLS and CDR2 YYNGEE. CDR3 residues: CASSPGTGGTEAFF. CDR3 sequence (DNA): TGTGCCAGCAGCCCGGGGACAGGCGGAACTGAAGCTTTCTTT.

On this clonotype: Being one base from a much bigger clone, this may be a read error. The V and J genes are TRBV7-9 and TRBJ2-7, with D unclear. Per germline, CDR1 SEHNR and CDR2 FQNEAQ (reference sequence). This CDR3 is 13 amino acids long. Trimming took 1 base from V and 11 from J, leaving 15 bases between them. The CDR3, as DNA: TGTGCCAGCAGCTTAGATTATTCAGGAGTGGAGTACTTC. The encoded protein is CASSLDYSGVEYF.